What follows are 32 T cell receptor beta chains derived from one specimen sequenced in a study of blood T cell repertoires in COVID-19. Sequencing used immunoSEQ multiplex PCR; TCRdb keeps in-frame clones, though not all of them. The sample records about 410,000 clones, about 89% being singletons. The sequenced sample was peripheral blood. The receptors originated from a woman between 40 and 50 years old with COVID-19, enrolled during active disease.

V usage is TRBV7-6 and J usage is TRBJ1-4; weak D call: TRBD1 (6 bases). The germline V and J ends were trimmed by 0 bases and 5 bases, with 10 bases remaining between them. Germline assignment: CDR1 SGHVS and CDR2 FNYEAQ. This CDR3 is 15 amino acids long. The CDR3 coding sequence is TGTGCCAGCAGCTTAGCGGAGGGGGGGAATGAAAAACTGTTTTTT. Residues: CASSLAEGGNEKLFF.

Of note for this clone: Other DNA sequences in this sample translate to the same CDR3. The chain has TRBV2 and TRBJ1-5; D not certain. The length of the CDR3 is 13 residues. Germline V lookup: CDR1 SNHLY, CDR2 FYNNEI. V lost 7 bases, J lost 4 bases, and 11 bases lay in between. CDR3 DNA: TGTGCCAGCACCGCGGGCAGTAATCAGCCCCAGCATTTT. Translated: CASTAGSNQPQHF.

A remark on this clone: This specimen includes other DNA sequences encoding the same CDR3. The chain employs TRBV7-6 and TRBJ1-2, with 11 bases lining up with TRBD1. Germline CDR1 is SGHVS and CDR2 is FNYEAQ. The CDR3 runs to 15 residues. The V gene end was trimmed by 5 bases and the J gene end by 3 bases; junction bases not matched to a gene: 5. The CDR3 region is CASSIGQGADYGYTF. Here the CDR3 DNA reads TGTGCCAGCAGCATCGGACAGGGGGCTGACTATGGCTACACCTTC.

Note on this clone: This CDR3 is also generated by other DNA sequences in the sample. V usage is TRBV20-1 and J usage is TRBJ2-7; TRBD1 agrees at 8 bases. Per the germline V gene, CDR1 is DFQATT and CDR2 is SNEGSKA (reference sequence). The CDR3 totals 11 residues. Trimming cost V 6 bases and J 6 bases; bases outside gene matches: 4. The CDR3 loop is CSATDRGEQYF. The CDR3 DNA reads TGCAGTGCGACTGACAGGGGCGAGCAGTACTTC.

To note about this clone: This CDR3 is also generated by other DNA sequences in the sample. V gene TRBV18 combines with J gene TRBJ1-3; TRBD1 matches 8 bases. Germline V gene lookup returns CDR1 KGHSH and CDR2 LQKENI. The V segment lost 3 bases and the J segment 0 bases; nucleotides outside the gene matches: 1. The CDR3 extends over 15 amino acids. The chain's CDR3 is CASSPDRGSGNTIYF. The CDR3 nucleotides are TGTGCCAGCTCACCTGACAGGGGCTCTGGAAACACCATATATTTT.

This chain connects TRBV4-3 to TRBJ2-1, with D possibly being TRBD2 (7 bases). The CDR3 contains 16 residues. Germline V gives CDR1 LGHNA, CDR2 YSLEER. V lost 3 bases to trimming and J lost 8 bases, with 20 bases between them. The CDR3 region has the DNA TGCGCCAGCAGCCAGGGAGGGGGGGGGCCTCAAGATGAGCAGTTCTTC. Amino acids: CASSQGGGGPQDEQFF.

The gene calls are TRBV28 and TRBJ1-4; TRBD1 is a possible D gene (5 bases). Germline CDR1 reads MDHEN; CDR2 reads SYDVKM. CDR3 length: 15 amino acids. Trimming stripped 3 bases from V and 7 bases from J, with 15 bases between. The CDR3 DNA reads TGTGCCAGCAGTTTTGTATTGGGGGGTAGTGAAAAACTGTTTTTT. Its protein is CASSFVLGGSEKLFF.

The gene calls are TRBV7-3 and TRBJ2-1; maybe TRBD2 (7 bases). This CDR3 is 12 amino acids long. Germline assignment: CDR1 SGHTA and CDR2 FQGTGA. V lost 5 bases and J lost 9, with 11 bases in between. Here the CDR3 reads CASSPGGTEQFF. For the CDR3, the DNA is TGTGCCAGCAGCCCGGGGGGCACTGAGCAGTTCTTC.

This chain uses TRBV24-1 with TRBJ1-5, with unresolved D. This CDR3 is built from 16 residues. Germline assignment: CDR1 KGHDR and CDR2 SFDVKD. The V end lost 6 bases, the J end lost 3 bases, and 17 bases lay between the germline ends. CDR3 in DNA: TGTGCCACCAGTTCCACAGCTCGAGGGCCCAATCAGCCCCAGCATTTT. Translation gives CATSSTARGPNQPQHF.

This chain uses TRBV27 with TRBJ2-5, with 9 bases fitting TRBD1. J lost 3 bases, V lost 3 bases, and 2 bases had no gene match. Germline V CDR1 and CDR2: MNHEY, SMNVEV (reference sequence). The CDR3 is 14 amino acids. The CDR3 DNA sequence: TGTGCCAGCAGTTTGACAGGGGGGGAAGAGACCCAGTACTTC. This codes for CASSLTGGEETQYF.

The rearrangement joins TRBV7-9 to TRBJ1-4; possible D gene TRBD1, 5 bases. The germline V gene has CDR1 SEHNR and CDR2 FQNEAQ (reference sequence). The ends were cut back, 1 base at V and 12 bases at J, with 12 bases in the middle. The CDR3 runs to 13 residues. Here the CDR3 DNA reads TGTGCCAGCAGCTTAGGACGCGCGGGGGAACTGTTTTTT. Translation gives CASSLGRAGELFF.

V is TRBV10-3 and J is TRBJ1-2; TRBD1 matches 7 bases. V lost 3 bases and J lost 8; bases outside the gene matches: 12. Germline V gene sequence: CDR1 ENHRY, CDR2 SYGVKD. The CDR3 length is 15 residues. The CDR3 nucleotides are TGTGCCATCAGTGATGGGGCCAGGGGGGATAGGGGCTACACCTTC. Its translation is CAISDGARGDRGYTF.

This chain links TRBV28 with TRBJ2-7; 10 positions match TRBD1. The CDR3 is made up of 15 amino acids. Germline lookup yields CDR1 MDHEN and CDR2 SYDVKM. V was clipped by 0 bases and J by 5 bases; unmatched bases: 4. As DNA, the CDR3 is TGTGCCAGCAGTTTATGGGACAGGGGGATCCACGAGCAGTACTTC. Translation: CASSLWDRGIHEQYF.

The V and J genes are TRBV27 and TRBJ1-1; D is possibly TRBD1 (5 bases). CDR1 and CDR2 (germline): MNHEY, SMNVEV (reference sequence). The CDR3 sequence is 14 residues long. Between the trimmed V and J ends, which lost 5 bases and 0 bases, there was a span of 10 bases. The CDR3 DNA reads TGTGCCAGCAGTATTAAGGGGTTGAACACTGAAGCTTTCTTT. This encodes CASSIKGLNTEAFF.

This chain joins TRBV6-2 or TRBV6-3 and TRBJ1-1; maybe TRBD1 (6 bases). V was cut by 4 bases and J by 10 bases, with 13 bases left in between. The germline V gene has CDR1 MNHEY and CDR2 SVGEGT. The CDR3 sequence is 12 residues long. Here the CDR3 reads CASSFGQIRAFF. CDR3 bases: TGTGCCAGCAGTTTTGGACAGATAAGAGCTTTCTTT.

The chain links TRBV3-1 (or the pseudogene TRBV3-2) to TRBJ1-2; D possibly corresponds to TRBD1 (6 bases). Between the trimmed V and J ends, which lost 3 bases and 7 bases, there was a span of 21 bases. Germline CDR1 is LGHDT and CDR2 is YNNKEL (reference sequence). The CDR3 is made up of 16 amino acids. CDR3 amino acids: CASSQADPIQGRGYTF. The CDR3 DNA reads TGTGCCAGCAGCCAGGCGGACCCCATACAGGGACGTGGCTACACCTTC.

As for this clone: Lacking the conserved final phenylalanine or tryptophan, this CDR3 likely reflects a read error. No DNA is shown, since the ends of the CDR3 on it are uncertain; the CDR3 is the one TCRdb lists. This chain joins TRBV3-1 (or the pseudogene TRBV3-2) and TRBJ2-7; no check of the table's D call, TRBD2, against the DNA was made. The CDR3 spans 13 amino acids, including both terminal residues. The germline V gene encodes CDR1 LGHDT and CDR2 YNNKEL (reference sequence). The CDR3 sequence: CASGYAQRPALVL.

The V and J genes are TRBV28 and TRBJ2-3; the D is unclear. Per germline, CDR1 MDHEN and CDR2 SYDVKM. V was trimmed by 4 bases and J by 4 bases, leaving 24 bases between them. There are 18 residues in the CDR3. CDR3 loop: CASSCLESDKCRPDTQYF. CDR3 DNA sequence: TGTGCCAGCAGTTGTCTTGAGAGTGACAAATGCCGCCCAGATACGCAGTATTTT.

V usage is TRBV5-4 and J usage is TRBJ1-3; D is ambiguous. Between the trimmed V and J ends, which lost 2 bases and 4 bases, there was a span of 10 bases. CDR3 length: 14 residues. Germline values: CDR1 SGHNT, CDR2 YYREEE (reference sequence). The CDR3 DNA follows: TGTGCCAGCAGCTTTGCGGGTTCCGGAAACACCATATATTTT. It codes for CASSFAGSGNTIYF.

V is TRBV7-9 and J is TRBJ2-1; no clear D gene. Germline CDR1 is SEHNR and CDR2 is FQNEAQ (reference sequence). The CDR3 runs 15 residues. Trimming pared 1 base from V and 0 bases from J, leaving 7 bases between. The DNA for the CDR3 is TGTGCCAGCAGCTTAGGCTCCAGCTCCTACAATGAGCAGTTCTTC. This sequence encodes CASSLGSSSYNEQFF.

Only one count was recorded for this clone. J is TRBJ2-3 and V is TRBV7-2, with D possibly TRBD2 on 5 matching bases. The length of the CDR3 is 14 residues. Looked up from germline, CDR1 is SGHTA and CDR2 is FQGNSA. Trimming shortened V by 2 bases and J by 0 bases, and 6 bases separated the two germline ends. CDR3 amino acids: CASSLSGSTDTQYF. CDR3 sequence (DNA): TGTGCCAGCAGCTTAAGCGGCAGCACAGATACGCAGTATTTT.

The V call is TRBV7-8, the J call TRBJ1-5; TRBD1 agrees at 7 bases. The ends lost 6 bases at V and 1 base at J; junction bases unmatched: 12. The CDR3 consists of 17 residues. Germline V CDR1 and CDR2: SGHVS, FQNEAQ. The CDR3 region is CASSRDTGEFSNQPQHF. CDR3 DNA sequence: TGTGCCAGCAGTCGCGATACAGGGGAGTTCAGCAATCAGCCCCAGCATTTT.

This rearrangement joins TRBV3-1 (or the pseudogene TRBV3-2) to TRBJ1-1; D is possibly TRBD1 (6 bases). Germline V gene data show CDR1 as LGHDT and CDR2 as YNNKEL (reference sequence). V lost 4 bases and J lost 8, with 14 bases in between. This CDR3 has 13 amino acids. CDR3 in DNA: TGTGCCAGCAGCCTTAAGACAGGAACCGAAGCTTTCTTT. Translation gives CASSLKTGTEAFF.

The rearrangement uses TRBV5-1 and TRBJ1-6, with D uncertain. This CDR3 is built from 16 residues. Germline loops: CDR1 SGHRS, CDR2 YFSETQ. Trimming shortened V by 3 bases and J by 6 bases, and 16 bases separated the two germline ends. CDR3: CASSSLDNPLNSPLHF. The DNA for the CDR3 is TGCGCCAGCAGCTCTCTCGACAACCCCCTTAATTCACCCCTCCACTTT.

This clone has a single count. The rearrangement uses TRBV5-1 and TRBJ1-1; D not resolved. The CDR3 sequence is 15 residues long. With 0 bases removed from V and 5 bases from J, the gap between germline ends came to 14 bases. CDR1 is SGHRS and CDR2 is YFSETQ in the germline V gene. CDR3 sequence (DNA): TGCGCCAGCAGCTTGGGCGGTTCCCCGGGGACTGAAGCTTTCTTT. Translating it yields CASSLGGSPGTEAFF.

The V call is TRBV19, the J call TRBJ1-3; no firm D call. V lost 7 bases, J lost 0 bases, and 16 bases lay in between. Germline V CDR1 and CDR2: LNHDA, SQIVND (reference sequence). CDR3 size: 16 residues. CDR3 amino acids: CASTTLRSFSGNTIYF. CDR3 DNA: TGTGCCAGTACTACCCTTCGCTCCTTCTCTGGAAACACCATATATTTT.

The J gene is TRBJ2-5, the V gene TRBV7-9; TRBD1 matches at 7 bases. The CDR3 sequence is 14 residues long. CDR1 is SEHNR, CDR2 FQNEAQ, per germline (reference sequence). V shed 0 bases and J 7 bases; nucleotides not matched to a gene: 5. The CDR3 DNA reads as TGTGCCAGCAGCTTAGCTGGGACAGTCGTGACCCAGTACTTC. Residues: CASSLAGTVVTQYF.

This chain joins TRBV11-2 and TRBJ1-4; no clear D gene. The CDR3 extends over 13 amino acids. V lost 0 bases to trimming and J lost 7 bases, with 6 bases between them. Germline V gives CDR1 SGHAT, CDR2 FQNNGV. The CDR3 spells CASSLEEPEKLFF. In nucleotides, the CDR3 is TGTGCCAGCAGCTTAGAGGAGCCTGAAAAACTGTTTTTT.

V is TRBV28 and J is TRBJ2-4; D gene uncertain. This CDR3 is 15 amino acids long. Trimming stripped 3 bases from V and 0 bases from J, with 9 bases between. From germline, CDR1 is MDHEN and CDR2 SYDVKM. Here the CDR3 DNA reads TGTGCCAGCAGTTTGGCCCTTCGAGCCAAAAACATTCAGTACTTC. Protein: CASSLALRAKNIQYF.

This chain joins TRBV7-9 and TRBJ2-7; 8 nucleotides align to TRBD1. CDR1 is SEHNR and CDR2 is FQNEAQ in the germline V gene (reference sequence). This CDR3 is built from 15 residues. Trimming cost V 5 bases and J 0 bases; bases outside gene matches: 6. The CDR3 bases are TGTGCCAGCAGCCCGGGACAGGTGAGCTCCTACGAGCAGTACTTC. Its protein is CASSPGQVSSYEQYF. Drawing the rest from reference TRBV7-9 and TRBJ2-7, the complete variable domain is DTGVSQNPRHKITKRGQNVTFRCDPISEHNRLYWYRQTLGQGPEFLTYFQNEAQLEKSRLLSDRFSAERPKGSFSTLEIQRTEQGDSAMYLCASSPGQVSSYEQYFGPGTRLTVT.

The CDR3 spells CASSVTQGQPQHF. The DNA for the CDR3 is TGTGCCAGCAGTGTTACACAGGGTCAGCCCCAGCATTTT. The chain is built from TRBV27 and TRBJ1-5, with a weak D call TRBD1 (6 bases). The V end lost 5 bases, the J end lost 6 bases, and 11 bases lay between the germline ends. Germline lookup yields CDR1 MNHEY and CDR2 SMNVEV (reference sequence). The CDR3 runs 13 residues.

As DNA, the CDR3 is TGTGCCAGCAGCTCCGGGACAGCCGAAGCTTTCTTT. This sequence encodes CASSSGTAEAFF. The rearrangement links TRBV7-3 to TRBJ1-1; 7 nucleotides align to TRBD1. This CDR3 has 12 amino acids. Per germline, CDR1 SGHTA and CDR2 FQGTGA. J lost 8 bases, V lost 4 bases, and 4 bases had no gene match.